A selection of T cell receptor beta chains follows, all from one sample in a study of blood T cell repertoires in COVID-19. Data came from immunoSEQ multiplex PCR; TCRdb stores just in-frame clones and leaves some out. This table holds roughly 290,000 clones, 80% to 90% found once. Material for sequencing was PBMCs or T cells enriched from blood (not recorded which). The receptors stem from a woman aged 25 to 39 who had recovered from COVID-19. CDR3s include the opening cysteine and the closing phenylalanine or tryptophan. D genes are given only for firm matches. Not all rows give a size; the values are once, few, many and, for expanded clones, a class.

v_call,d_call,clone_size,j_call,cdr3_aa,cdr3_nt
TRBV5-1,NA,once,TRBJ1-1,CASSLGTEGTEAFF,TGCGCCAGCAGCCTGGGGACTGAGGGCACTGAAGCTTTCTTT
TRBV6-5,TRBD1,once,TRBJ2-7,CASSRGQGNEQYF,TGTGCCAGCAGCCGGGGACAGGGGAACGAGCAGTACTTC
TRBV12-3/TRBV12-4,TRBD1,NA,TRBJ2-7,CASRTGARGQYF,TGTGCCAGCAGGACAGGGGCCAGGGGCCAGTACTTC
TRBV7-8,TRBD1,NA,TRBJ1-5,CASSSSSTGPINQPQHF,TGTGCCAGCAGCTCCTCATCGACAGGGCCGATCAATCAGCCCCAGCATTTT
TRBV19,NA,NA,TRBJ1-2,CASSIVGTSYGYTF,TGTGCCAGTAGTATAGTCGGGACAAGCTATGGCTACACCTTC
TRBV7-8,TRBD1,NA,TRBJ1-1,CASSSSGQGSLNTEAFF,TGTGCCAGCAGCTCTTCGGGACAGGGGTCCCTGAACACTGAAGCTTTCTTT
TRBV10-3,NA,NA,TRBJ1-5,CAISDGMDQPQHF,TGTGCCATCAGTGACGGGATGGATCAGCCCCAGCATTTT
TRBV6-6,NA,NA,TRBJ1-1,CASSYSGSQRRTEAFF,TGTGCCAGCAGTTACTCGGGGTCACAGAGGAGGACTGAAGCTTTCTTT
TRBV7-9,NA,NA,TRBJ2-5,CASSQKRQETQYF,TGTGCCAGCAGCCAAAAGCGGCAAGAGACCCAGTACTTC
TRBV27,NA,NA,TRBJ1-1,CASSDRRTNTEAFF,TGTGCCAGCAGCGACAGGCGGACGAACACTGAAGCTTTCTTT
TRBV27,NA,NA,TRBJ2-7,CASSFSPGLAEQYF,TGTGCCAGCAGTTTTTCCCCAGGGTTGGCCGAGCAGTACTTC
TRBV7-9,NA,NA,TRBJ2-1,CASSLALSNNEQFF,TGTGCCAGCAGCTTAGCGCTAAGTAACAATGAGCAGTTCTTC
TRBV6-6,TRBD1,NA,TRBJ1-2,CASSYSGTGFNGYTF,TGTGCCAGCAGTTACTCAGGGACAGGGTTTAATGGCTACACCTTC
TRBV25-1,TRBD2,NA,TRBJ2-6,CASSEWGGSFPGANVLTF,TGTGCCAGCAGTGAATGGGGCGGGAGCTTTCCTGGGGCCAACGTCCTGACTTTC
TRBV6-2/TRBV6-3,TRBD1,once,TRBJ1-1,CASSYSSGGGEVLF,TGTGCCAGCAGTTACTCTTCAGGGGGCGGTGAGGTTCTCTTT
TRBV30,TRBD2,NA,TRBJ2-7,CAWSGLAGNYEQYF,TGTGCCTGGAGTGGACTAGCGGGGAACTACGAGCAGTACTTC
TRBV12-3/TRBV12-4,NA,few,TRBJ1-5,CASSLKPNQPQHF,TGTGCCAGCAGTTTAAAGCCTAATCAGCCCCAGCATTTT
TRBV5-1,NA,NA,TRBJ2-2,CASSLWQNTGELFF,TGCGCCAGCAGCTTGTGGCAGAACACCGGGGAGCTGTTTTTT
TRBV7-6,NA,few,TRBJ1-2,CASSLDNNYGYTF,TGTGCCAGCAGTTTAGACAATAACTATGGCTACACCTTC
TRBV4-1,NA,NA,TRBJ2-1,CASSQEGGDGQFF,TGCGCCAGCAGCCAAGAAGGGGGTGACGGGCAGTTCTTC
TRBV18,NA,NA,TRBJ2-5,CASSPEFFEETQYF,TGTGCCAGCTCACCTGAGTTCTTTGAAGAGACCCAGTACTTC
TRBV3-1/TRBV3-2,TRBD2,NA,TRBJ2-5,CASSRSGLGKETQYF,TGTGCCAGCAGCCGATCCGGACTAGGAAAAGAGACCCAGTACTTC
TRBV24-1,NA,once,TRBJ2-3,CATSGSPTDTQYF,TGTGCCACCAGCGGGAGCCCCACAGATACGCAGTATTTT
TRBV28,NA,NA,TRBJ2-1,CASSLGAGSYNEQFF,TGTGCCAGCAGTTTGGGAGCGGGCTCCTACAATGAGCAGTTCTTC
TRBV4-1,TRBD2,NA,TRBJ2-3,CASSPRGLAVTDTQYF,TGCGCCAGCAGCCCTCGCGGACTAGCGGTCACAGATACGCAGTATTTT
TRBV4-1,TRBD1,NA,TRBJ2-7,CASSHPPGQVYEQYF,TGCGCCAGCAGCCACCCCCCTGGACAGGTCTACGAGCAGTACTTC
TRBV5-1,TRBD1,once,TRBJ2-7,CASSFSPSGQGAYEQYF,TGCGCCAGCAGCTTCTCTCCCTCGGGACAGGGGGCCTACGAGCAGTACTTC
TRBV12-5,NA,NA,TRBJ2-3,CASGLSSTDTQYF,TGTGCTAGTGGTTTGTCTAGCACAGATACGCAGTATTTT
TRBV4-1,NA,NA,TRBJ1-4,CASSQGRGPTNEKLFF,TGCGCCAGCAGCCAGGGCAGGGGCCCAACTAATGAAAAACTGTTTTTT
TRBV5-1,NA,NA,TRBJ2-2,CASSLPRVETGELFF,TGCGCCAGCAGCCTACCGAGAGTCGAGACCGGGGAGCTGTTTTTT
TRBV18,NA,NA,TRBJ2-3,CASSPPESSGVGTDTQYF,TGTGCCAGCTCACCACCAGAGTCGTCAGGGGTCGGGACAGATACGCAGTATTTT
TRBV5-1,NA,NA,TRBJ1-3,CASSLGALSGNTIYF,TGCGCCAGCAGCTTGGGAGCCCTCTCTGGAAACACCATATATTTT
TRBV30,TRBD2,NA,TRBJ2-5,CAWSGLAGKETQYF,TGTGCCTGGAGTGGGCTAGCGGGAAAAGAGACCCAGTACTTC
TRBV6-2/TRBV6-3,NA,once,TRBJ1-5,CASSYTGGPQPQHF,TGTGCCAGCAGTTATACGGGGGGGCCTCAGCCCCAGCATTTT
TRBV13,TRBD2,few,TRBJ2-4,CASSSLQRGVRKNIQYF,TGTGCCAGCAGCTCGCTACAACGGGGGGTACGGAAAAACATTCAGTACTTC
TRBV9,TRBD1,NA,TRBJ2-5,CASSAGTGGLETQYF,TGTGCCAGCAGCGCCGGGACAGGGGGCTTAGAGACCCAGTACTTC
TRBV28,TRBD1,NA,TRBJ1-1,CASSLHSGGNTEAFF,TGTGCCAGCAGTCTCCACTCAGGGGGAAACACTGAAGCTTTCTTT
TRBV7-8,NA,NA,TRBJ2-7,CASSRLTAYEQYF,TGTGCCAGCAGCCGCCTGACAGCCTACGAGCAGTACTTC
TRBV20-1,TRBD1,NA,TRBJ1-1,CSVRGAGKAFF,TGCAGTGTCAGGGGGGCGGGTAAAGCTTTCTTT
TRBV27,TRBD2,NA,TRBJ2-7,CASSLSLAGSYEQYF,TGTGCCAGCAGTTTATCACTAGCGGGATCCTACGAGCAGTACTTC
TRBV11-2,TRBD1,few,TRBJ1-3,CASSSSLGQDISGNTIYF,TGTGCCAGCAGCTCCTCTCTGGGACAGGACATCTCTGGAAACACCATATATTTT
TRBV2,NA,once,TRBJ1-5,CASSENGRVNQPQHF,TGTGCCAGCAGTGAAAATGGCAGGGTTAATCAGCCCCAGCATTTT
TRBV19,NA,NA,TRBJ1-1,CASSHREPNAEAFF,TGTGCCAGTAGCCACAGGGAACCGAACGCTGAAGCTTTCTTT
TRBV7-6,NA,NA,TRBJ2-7,CASSLSGVNEQYF,TGTGCCAGCAGCTTGTCGGGAGTTAACGAGCAGTACTTC